One and the same sample provided the 8 T cell receptor beta chains below, sequenced in a study of cytomegalovirus exposure and HLA in healthy donors. PCR employed 60 Vbeta and 13 Jbeta primers. The protocol was immunoSEQ multiplex PCR, while the TCRdb copy is restricted to in-frame clones and leaves out a portion. The table has about 140,000 clones, about three quarters seen once. Sequences were obtained from PBMCs. The receptor set was obtained from a male donor in good health and CMV-seropositive.

The chain combines TRBV27 with TRBJ2-7, with 8 bases aligning to TRBD2. The length of the CDR3 is 15 residues. Germline V CDR1 and CDR2: MNHEY, SMNVEV (reference sequence). Trimming removed 2 bases from V and 2 bases from J; junction bases left unmatched: 5. CDR3 sequence: CASSLAGGVPYEQYF. DNA of the CDR3: TGTGCCAGCAGTTTAGCGGGAGGAGTCCCCTACGAGCAGTACTTC.

This chain uses TRBV5-1 with TRBJ2-7, with D maybe TRBD2 (6 bases). V gave up 2 bases and J gave up 3 bases, with 15 bases separating them. The length of the CDR3 is 15 residues. Per germline, CDR1 SGHRS and CDR2 YFSETQ. The CDR3 here is CASSFISGRNYEQYF. For the CDR3, the DNA is TGCGCCAGCAGCTTTATTTCGGGGAGGAACTACGAGCAGTACTTC. The full variable domain, its missing parts supplied by reference TRBV5-1 and TRBJ2-7, is KAGVTQTPRYLIKTRGQQVTLSCSPISGHRSVSWYQQTPGQGLQFLFEYFSETQRNKGNFPGRFSGRQFSNSRSEMNVSTLELGDSALYLCASSFISGRNYEQYFGPGTRLTVT.

V is TRBV30 and J is TRBJ2-3; the match to TRBD2 covers 7 bases. CDR3 length: 15 residues. Germline V gene sequence: CDR1 GTSNPN, CDR2 SVGIG (reference sequence). Trimming cost V 7 bases and J 3 bases; bases outside gene matches: 13. CDR3 sequence: CALGLGGGQTDTQYF. Written as DNA, the CDR3 is TGTGCCTTGGGGTTGGGGGGGGGTCAGACAGATACGCAGTATTTT.

This chain connects TRBV10-3 to TRBJ1-2; a possible D gene is TRBD1 (5 bases). The ends were cut back, 4 bases at V and 5 bases at J, with 17 bases in the middle. Per the germline V gene, CDR1 is ENHRY and CDR2 is SYGVKD. The CDR3 sequence is 15 residues long. CDR3 in DNA: TGTGCCATCAGTGCAGTCACAGGTGGGCCGTATGGCTACACCTTC. Amino acids: CAISAVTGGPYGYTF.

This CDR3 reads CASSPLGQDWGEKLFF. In DNA, the CDR3 is TGTGCCAGCAGCCCTCTGGGACAGGACTGGGGGGAAAAACTGTTTTTT. The chain uses TRBV21-1 and TRBJ1-4; the D call of TRBD1 is as the table states it, not checked on the DNA. TRBV21-1 is reported as a pseudogene. This CDR3 has 16 residues.

This clone has more than one count but fewer than ten. This chain joins TRBV2 and TRBJ2-1; maybe TRBD2 (6 bases). Trimming stripped 4 bases from V and 9 bases from J, with 13 bases between. Per germline, CDR1 SNHLY and CDR2 FYNNEI. CDR3 length: 13 amino acids. The CDR3 DNA reads TGTGCCAGCAGTGTGGAGGGTTCAGCTGAGCAGTTCTTC. It codes for CASSVEGSAEQFF. Filled out from reference TRBV2 and TRBJ2-1, the complete variable domain reads EPEVTQTPSHQVTQMGQEVILRCVPISNHLYFYWYRQILGQKVEFLVSFYNNEISEKSEIFDDQFSVERPDGSNFTLKIRSTKLEDSAMYFCASSVEGSAEQFFGPGTRLTVL.

This chain connects TRBV28 to TRBJ2-5; D perhaps matches TRBD1 (5 bases). Looked up from germline, CDR1 is MDHEN and CDR2 is SYDVKM. The V end was cut by 0 bases, the J end by 3 bases, with 14 bases between. The CDR3 runs 16 residues. The CDR3 loop reads CASSLWRQGEKETQYF. Written as DNA, the CDR3 is TGTGCCAGCAGTTTATGGAGGCAGGGCGAAAAAGAGACCCAGTACTTC. Filled out from reference TRBV28 and TRBJ2-5, the complete variable domain reads DVKVTQSSRYLVKRTGEKVFLECVQDMDHENMFWYRQDPGLGLRLIYFSYDVKMKEKGDIPEGYSVSREKKERFSLILESASTNQTSMYLCASSLWRQGEKETQYFGPGTRLLVL.

The chain is built from TRBV7-9 and TRBJ2-7; D remains unclear. The germline V gene has CDR1 SEHNR and CDR2 FQNEAQ (reference sequence). The V end lost 3 bases, the J end lost 0 bases, and 9 bases lay between the germline ends. The CDR3 totals 14 residues. The CDR3 here is CASSFREDSYEQYF. In DNA form, the CDR3 reads TGTGCCAGCAGCTTTCGTGAGGACTCCTACGAGCAGTACTTC.